This TCR beta chain was identified in a study of cytotoxic CD8 clonotypes in ibrutinib-treated CLL. Study details: After a median of around 70 months, about 14 patients stayed remitted and some twelve progressed; responses had been partial in about 24 and complete in 2. Overall study findings and caveats: Contraction or stability on treatment was seen for public clonotypes, which were uncommon. Clonality showed a rise at ibrutinib response that reversed toward baseline at progression.

Profiling relied on immunoSEQ multiplex PCR, and the TCRdb table lists in-frame clones only, not all of them. Of around 310,000 clones listed, around four fifths are singletons. In regard to this clone: Its antigen is unidentified.

V was shortened by 0 bases and J by 6 bases, with 10 bases between the two germline ends. The CDR3 runs to 13 residues. CDR1 and CDR2 from the germline V gene are SGHDT and YYEEEE. This sequence was found in a human donor with chronic lymphocytic leukemia. The J gene is TRBJ2-7, the V gene TRBV5-6; no clear D. Here the sequenced sample was PBMCs, taken before ibrutinib treatment. The CDR3 sequence: CASSLGLGREQYF. DNA of the CDR3: TGTGCCAGCAGCTTGGGATTAGGGCGCGAGCAGTACTTC.